The text below deals with one T cell receptor (beta chain). Data came from immunoSEQ multiplex PCR; TCRdb stores just in-frame clones and leaves some out. The table shows about 310,000 clones, with just under 90% occurring only once. These data belong to a study of blood T cell repertoires in COVID-19. CDR1 and CDR2 from the germline V gene are MDHEN and SYDVKM. The CDR3 is 12 amino acids. V was trimmed by 11 bases and J by 3 bases, leaving 14 bases between them. The sequencing sample was made of PBMCs or T cells enriched from blood (not recorded which). The clonotype was recovered from a woman under 40 who had recovered from COVID-19. The genes are TRBV28 and TRBJ2-7; D might be TRBD1 (6 bases). Written as DNA, the CDR3 is TGTGCCGAGAGGGGACAAGACTACGAGCAGTACTTC. This sequence encodes CAERGQDYEQYF.